The text below deals with one T cell receptor beta chain. This clonotype was seen a handful of times. Its cognate antigen has yet to be identified. Nothing much larger sits one base from this clone, and base qualities are not available. The library was built by means of PCR. DNA from cultured CD4+ T cells was subjected to TCR sequencing with the Oncomine TCR Beta short-read assay at the Johns Hopkins FTIC core. The QIAamp micro DNA kit was used to extract genomic DNA from the cultured CD4+ T cells. The Oncomine TCR Beta libraries from cultured CD4+ T cells were pooled using unique dual indexes and then sequenced on an Illumina iSeq 100. Concerning the study's data processing: Non-productive sequences were filtered out, and CDR3s that did not start with C, did not end with F or W, or were shorter than 7 amino acids were discarded. Antigen-specific clonotypes were identified using the MANAFEST web application through comparison of peptide-stimulated wells with reference and other culture wells. An FDR below 0.05, an odds ratio above 5, and a productive frequency above 0.1% in at least two of three replicate wells were required for clones to be considered positive. Cross-reactive clonotypes were defined as significantly expanded in both SARS-CoV-2 spike wells and at least one common cold coronavirus spike condition. CDR3 homology was assessed with Levenshtein distances (stringdist) and unrooted phylogenetic trees (ape) in R version 3.6.1. Starting from the raw public reads, TCRdb applied fastp trimming at Q25, assembled clones with MiXCR and retained in-frame beta chains. Rows with a matching CDR3 protein are joined into one entry that keeps the most common DNA and genes. Here the V and J calls rest on TCRdb's processing, not on the authors' analysis. The sample profile shows about 13,000 distinct CDR3 sequences; approximately 56% of them were found once. Around 12% of the sample is in the top ten clones.

From a lookup of the germline V gene (reference sequence), CDR1 and CDR2 are DFQATT and SNEGSKA. The CDR3, cysteine through phenylalanine, is 13 amino acids long. The read is trimmed to its CDR3 DNA, 39 bases read in frame from base 1. Trimming removed 5 bases from V and 5 bases from J; the gene matches leave 7 bases unexplained. This sample was included in a study of vaccination and CD4 T cells after COVID-19 (dated by TCRdb to the early 2020s). Describing the broader study: Convalescent patients had a positive SARS-CoV-2 result on nasal swab PCR, and of these patients, fewer than ten had mild disease and one had severe disease. The convalescent cohort included six males and four females, with two Hispanic individuals, seven Caucasians, two Asians and one multiracial person. Participants got two doses of the Pfizer-BioNTech BNT162b2 vaccine (n=8) or two doses of the Moderna mRNA-1273 vaccine (n=2). Post-COVID blood samples were collected from convalescent patients a median of around 100 days after diagnosis, with a range of roughly 35 to 161 days. The time from the second vaccine dose to post-vaccine blood sampling had a median of roughly 79 days and ranged from about 13 to 250 days. The cultures were stimulated with overlapping spike peptide pools from SARS-CoV-2 and from the common cold coronaviruses HCoV-NL63, HCoV-OC43 and HCoV-229E. As controls, cultures received a CEFX viral epitope pool (the positive control), an HIV-1 Nef peptide pool (the negative control), or no peptide at all. The spike-specific CD4+ TCR repertoire was compared before and after mRNA vaccination in over nine COVID-19 convalescent patients and a handful of infection-naive healthy vaccine recipients.

What the work shows at the level of the full study, not this receptor alone: The study included relatively few convalescent patients and did not analyze early timepoints after natural infection. In convalescent patients, a median roughly 85% of post-vaccine SARS-CoV-2-reactive clones were detected only after vaccination, and vaccine-specific priming was suggested by this finding. The median count of SARS-CoV-2-reactive clonotypes went up from about 23 after infection to about 41 after vaccination, although the change was not significant. Nearly all vaccine-specific clones in convalescent patients (304 of 307) were mono-reactive for SARS-CoV-2 spike rather than cross-reactive with common cold coronaviruses.

The treatment or condition label, as the study defines it: roughly 10-day PBMC culture with coronavirus spike peptide pools or control peptides (ViraFEST assay). The study used the ViraFEST assay, which expanded antigen-specific T cells with peptide pools and then identified expanded clonotypes by TCR sequencing. Positive SARS-CoV-2 PCR tests in the convalescent patients dated from March to December 2020, before Alpha, Beta and Delta variants emerged in the United States. Roughly 2.1 million PBMCs per well were cultured in IMDM with approximately 5% human AB serum and 8.5 to 10 IU/ml IL-2, plus 10 ug/ml peptide pools. On days 3 and 7, half of the culture medium was replaced with fresh IL-2-containing medium. Once the cells had been in culture for 10 days, the EasySep CD4+ T cell isolation kit was used to isolate CD4+ T cells by negative selection. Ficoll-Paque Plus gradient centrifugation was used to isolate PBMCs from whole blood, and the isolated PBMCs were then either used fresh or cryopreserved at -140C. Culture conditions were generally each tested in triplicate wells.

The chain is encoded by TRBV20-1 joined to TRBJ2-5, with 8 bases aligning to TRBD2. The TCR comes from a human donor who had recovered from COVID-19. The sample consisted of CD4+ T cells from blood, cultured in vitro. CDR3 loop: CSAPGLAGETQYF. The base sequence is TGCAGTGCTCCCGGACTAGCAGGCGAGACCCAGTACTTC.